This is a list of T cell receptor beta chains from one sample in a study of blood T cell repertoires in COVID-19. Sequenced by immunoSEQ multiplex PCR; TCRdb stores in-frame clones only, minus some. The table records approximately 670,000 clones, about nine tenths of them present only once. The material sequenced was peripheral blood. The receptors come from a woman aged 18-35 years with acute or convalescent COVID-19. The CDR3 runs from the conserved cysteine through the conserved F or W. D genes are given only for firm matches. For some rows the clone size is stated as once, few or many, or as a class when expanded; others skip it.

clone size	V gene	D gene	J gene	CDR3 DNA	CDR3 protein
NA	TRBV5-5	TRBD1	TRBJ2-7	TGTGCCAGCAGCTTGGCCCACCGTGGGACAGGGGTCTCCTACGAGCAGTACTTC	CASSLAHRGTGVSYEQYF
NA	TRBV2	TRBD1	TRBJ1-5	TGTGCCAGCAGTACCGACAGGGTTCTTTCGGGCAATCAGCCCCAGCATTTT	CASSTDRVLSGNQPQHF
NA	TRBV20-1	NA	TRBJ1-3	TGCAGTGCTAGTAAAGGGTCCAGGGAAAACACCATATATTTT	CSASKGSRENTIYF
NA	TRBV4-3	NA	TRBJ2-7	TGCGCCAGCAGCCAAGGGTCCCCTGGAGACTCCTACGAGCAGTACTTC	CASSQGSPGDSYEQYF
NA	TRBV6-5	TRBD1	TRBJ2-1	TGTGCCATGGCTCCGGGACAGCTTTACAATGAGCAGTTCTTC	CAMAPGQLYNEQFF
NA	TRBV4-1	NA	TRBJ2-7	TGCGCCAGCAGCCAAGAACACAGGGCGTACGAGCAGTACTTC	CASSQEHRAYEQYF
NA	TRBV5-1	NA	TRBJ2-1	TGCGCCAGCAGCATAGAGGGTTCCTACAATGAGCAGTTCTTC	CASSIEGSYNEQFF
NA	TRBV9	NA	TRBJ1-4	TGTGCCAGCAGCGTAGGTTGGGGGGAAGAAAAACTGTTTTTT	CASSVGWGEEKLFF
NA	TRBV15	TRBD2	TRBJ2-4	TGTGCCACTACCCCGGGGGGGGGCTTGGACAAAAACATTCAGTACTTC	CATTPGGGLDKNIQYF
NA	TRBV27	NA	TRBJ1-1	TGTGCCAGCAGTTCCTCAGGGGAGGGAGCTTTCTTT	CASSSSGEGAFF
once	TRBV19	NA	TRBJ1-5	TGTGCCAGTAGTATGCTCTATAGCAATCAGCCCCAGCATTTT	CASSMLYSNQPQHF
NA	TRBV9	NA	TRBJ2-7	TGTGCCAGCAGCGTAGAAGGCGGGGGCAAAGGGAACGAGCAGTACTTC	CASSVEGGGKGNEQYF
NA	TRBV25-1	NA	TRBJ1-1	TGTGCCAGCAGTAATCCAACTGAAGCTTTCTTT	CASSNPTEAFF
once	TRBV4-3	NA	TRBJ1-2	TGCGCCAGCAGCCAAGACAGGGGAAGGGGCTACACCTTC	CASSQDRGRGYTF
NA	TRBV7-2	NA	TRBJ2-1	TGTGCCAGCAGCAGACTAGTCCCCTTAGAGCAGTTCTTC	CASSRLVPLEQFF
NA	TRBV2	TRBD1	TRBJ1-5	TGTGCCAGCAGTCGGACAGGGGGCAGGCAGCCCCAGCATTTT	CASSRTGGRQPQHF
few	TRBV24-1	TRBD1	TRBJ2-2	TGTGCCACCAGTGATTTGGTGGGACAGGGGCAAACCGGGGAGCTGTTTTTT	CATSDLVGQGQTGELFF